This is a list of T cell receptor beta chains from one sample in a study of blood T cells in healthy people across ages. TCRdb fed the 5' RACE reads into MiXCR, producing one record per CDR3 protein. The sample lists roughly 1.4 million distinct CDR3 sequences; approximately 60% were seen once. Sequencing was carried out using blood. The receptors originated from a man between 18 and 29 years old in good health. Each CDR3 is given with its conserved first and last residue. D genes are given only for firm matches. Some rows mark clone size as missing; the rest say once, few, many or name a class of expanded clone.

V	D	J	length	size	CDR3	DNA
TRBV12-3/TRBV12-4	TRBD1	TRBJ1-1	13	.	CASSPRQGAMAFF	TGTGCCAGCAGTCCTAGACAGGGGGCGATGGCTTTCTTT
TRBV3-1	TRBD2	TRBJ2-3	16	few	CASSQEETSGTDTQYF	TGTGCCAGCAGCCAAGAGGAGACTAGCGGCACAGATACGCAGTATTTT
TRBV5-1	TRBD2	TRBJ2-1	17	.	CASSRTFAGGRGNEQFF	TGCGCCAGCAGCCGAACGTTTGCGGGAGGGAGGGGCAATGAGCAGTTCTTC
TRBV12-3/TRBV12-4	TRBD1	TRBJ2-7	15	once	CASSLSGQGVGEQYF	TGTGCCAGCAGTTTATCAGGACAGGGGGTTGGCGAGCAGTACTTC
TRBV6-5	TRBD2	TRBJ2-1	17	.	CASSYSRLAGEDHEQFF	TGTGCCAGCAGTTACTCGCGACTAGCGGGGGAGGATCATGAGCAGTTCTTC
TRBV13	.	TRBJ2-7	15	few	CASSLGPTGEYEQYF	TGTGCCAGCAGTTTGGGGCCCACCGGAGAGTACGAGCAGTACTTC
TRBV9	.	TRBJ2-1	12	.	CASSVNYGEQFF	TGTGCCAGCAGCGTAAATTACGGAGAGCAGTTCTTC
TRBV6-6	.	TRBJ2-1	13	.	CASSLQVQETQFF	TGTGCCAGCAGTCTACAGGTCCAAGAGACCCAGTTCTTC
TRBV27	TRBD1	TRBJ1-2	13	.	CASSLGQGLGYTF	TGTGCCAGCAGCCTGGGACAGGGCCTTGGCTACACCTTC
TRBV5-1	.	TRBJ2-7	15	.	CASSKLTGSDYEQYF	TGCGCCAGCAGCAAACTGACAGGATCCGACTACGAGCAGTACTTC
TRBV2	.	TRBJ2-7	13	.	CASSEGNLYEQYF	TGTGCCAGCAGTGAAGGTAACTTATACGAGCAGTACTTC
TRBV20-1	TRBD1	TRBJ2-7	11	.	CSAKDRYEQYF	TGCAGTGCTAAGGACAGGTACGAGCAGTACTTC
TRBV30	.	TRBJ2-7	13	once	CAWSSSSSYEQYF	TGTGCCTGGAGTAGCAGCAGCTCCTACGAGCAGTACTTC
TRBV7-6	.	TRBJ2-5	14	.	CASSLGGETYGQYF	TGTGCCAGCAGCTTAGGAGGGGAGACCTACGGGCAGTACTTC
TRBV4-2	.	TRBJ1-5	16	.	CASSQAPGRGAQPQHF	TGTGCCAGCAGCCAAGCCCCGGGACGGGGTGCTCAGCCCCAGCATTTT
TRBV9	.	TRBJ2-1	16	few	CASSVDNPGGYNEQFF	TGTGCCAGCAGCGTAGACAACCCCGGGGGCTACAATGAGCAGTTCTTC
TRBV19	TRBD2	TRBJ2-4	15	.	CASSRLAGTKNIQYF	TGTGCCAGTAGTAGACTAGCGGGGACCAAAAACATTCAGTACTTC
TRBV27	.	TRBJ2-5	12	.	CASSDVGETQYF	TGTGCCAGCAGTGACGTAGGAGAGACCCAGTACTTC
TRBV7-9	TRBD2	TRBJ2-1	19	.	CASRPQYRGPGLAGNEQFF	TGTGCCAGCAGGCCCCAGTACAGGGGTCCCGGACTAGCGGGGAATGAGCAGTTCTTC
TRBV12-3/TRBV12-4	TRBD1	TRBJ2-3	15	.	CASNPGTGIPDTQYF	TGTGCCAGCAATCCTGGGACAGGGATTCCAGATACGCAGTATTTT
TRBV4-2	.	TRBJ2-7	14	.	CASSRRSETYEQYF	TGTGCCAGCAGCCGACGCTCCGAGACCTACGAGCAGTACTTC
TRBV15	TRBD2	TRBJ2-7	18	.	CATSRALAGVLGGYEQYF	TGTGCCACCAGCAGAGCACTAGCGGGAGTTTTGGGGGGCTACGAGCAGTACTTC
TRBV10-1	.	TRBJ2-3	16	.	CASSEPRQASTDTQYF	TGCGCCAGCAGTGAGCCGCGACAGGCTAGCACAGATACGCAGTATTTT
TRBV5-1	.	TRBJ1-1	13	many	CASSLLSNTEAFF	TGCGCCAGCAGCTTGTTGTCGAACACTGAAGCTTTCTTT
TRBV2	.	TRBJ1-5	16	.	CASSEEVWVGNQPQHF	TGTGCCAGCAGTGAAGAGGTTTGGGTAGGGAATCAGCCCCAGCATTTT
TRBV15	.	TRBJ1-5	16	.	CATSRDRGKGNQPQHF	TGTGCCACCAGCAGAGATAGGGGGAAGGGGAATCAGCCCCAGCATTTT
TRBV6-6	TRBD2	TRBJ2-7	17	.	CASSSGTSGIRRYEQYF	TGTGCCAGCAGTTCCGGGACTAGCGGGATCCGGCGATACGAGCAGTACTTC
TRBV10-2	.	TRBJ2-1	13	.	CASSESAGNEQFF	TGCGCCAGCAGTGAGTCGGCCGGAAATGAGCAGTTCTTC
TRBV7-2	.	TRBJ1-5	14	.	CASSPIEGTQPQHF	TGTGCCAGCAGCCCCATCGAGGGTACTCAGCCCCAGCATTTT
TRBV20-1	TRBD1	TRBJ1-5	14	.	CSARDRVVGQPQHF	TGCAGTGCTCGGGACAGGGTGGTGGGTCAGCCCCAGCATTTT
TRBV29-1	TRBD1	TRBJ2-5	15	few	CSVLYPTGGKETQYF	TGCAGCGTTCTTTATCCTACAGGGGGCAAAGAGACCCAGTACTTC
TRBV7-2	.	TRBJ2-7	15	.	CASSSNGRALYEQYF	TGTGCCAGCAGCTCCAACGGCAGGGCGCTTTACGAGCAGTACTTC
TRBV20-1	.	TRBJ2-7	13	.	CSATDGPFYEQYF	TGCAGTGCGACTGACGGTCCCTTCTACGAGCAGTACTTC
TRBV28	.	TRBJ1-2	12	.	CASTVQASGYTF	TGTGCCAGCACTGTACAGGCGAGCGGCTACACCTTC
TRBV3-1	.	TRBJ2-7	15	.	CASSPIPGATGEQYF	TGTGCCAGCAGCCCCATTCCGGGGGCAACGGGGGAGCAGTACTTC
TRBV20-1	TRBD1	TRBJ2-1	15	few	CSAGEAGGEGSEQFF	TGCAGTGCCGGCGAGGCAGGGGGCGAAGGTAGTGAGCAGTTCTTC
TRBV27	.	TRBJ1-1	13	.	CASSLIGSTEAFF	TGTGCCAGCAGTTTAATAGGGTCCACTGAAGCTTTCTTT